One and the same sample provided the 24 T cell receptor beta chains below, sequenced in a study of beta chain features in type 1 diabetes listed by TCRdb under 2018. The paper as a whole reports these results and caveats: In all four CD4+ subsets, TCRB CDR3 length was moderately but significantly shorter in type 1 diabetes patients.

Their cognate antigens are unknown. Library method: the immunoSEQ multiplex PCR assay. The entire amount of isolated RNA was reverse transcribed using the High Capacity cDNA Reverse Transcription Kit, so the sequenced TCRB transcripts were expressed ones. TCRdb re-hosts the immuneACCESS table, in-frame sequences only. Its copies lack some clones; in the studies checked, an unresolved V gene accounts for under half of them, and the cause for the rest is not known. Present in this sample are hundreds of thousands of clones, around 15% of which were seen just once. The ten largest clones capture approximately 0.039% of the sample. The sequencing sample was made of naive CD4+ T cells from blood. The sample's cell subset or site label, decoded: true naive CD4+ T cells. The receptors come from a man aged 18-30 years with type 1 diabetes.

The rearrangement links TRBV2 to TRBJ2-2; D is unresolved. Looked up from germline, CDR1 is SNHLY and CDR2 is FYNNEI. The germline V and J ends were trimmed by 4 bases and 1 base, with 4 bases remaining between them. This CDR3 is built from 13 residues. DNA of the CDR3: TGTGCCAGCAGTGGGGGGAACACCGGGGAGCTGTTTTTT. Its protein is CASSGGNTGELFF.

Concerning this clone: This CDR3 is also generated by other DNA sequences in the sample. The chain has TRBV30 and TRBJ1-3, with D uncertain. V lost 0 bases and J 2 bases, leaving 5 bases between the germline ends. The germline CDR1 and CDR2 sequences are GTSNPN and SVGIG (reference sequence). CDR3 length: 13 residues. CDR3 amino acids: CAWSVAAGNTIYF. CDR3 DNA: TGTGCCTGGAGTGTAGCCGCTGGAAACACCATATATTTT.

V gene TRBV7-2 combines with J gene TRBJ2-5; 8 bases line up with TRBD2. The CDR3 has 17 amino acids. Germline-derived CDR1 and CDR2 are SGHTA and FQGNSA. Trimming at V came to 2 bases and at J to 6 bases, leaving 14 bases not matched to a gene. CDR3 loop: CASSLSSAGVMRKTQYF. CDR3 nucleotide sequence: TGTGCCAGCAGCTTAAGCTCAGCGGGGGTAATGAGAAAGACCCAGTACTTC.

V is TRBV12-5 and J is TRBJ2-2; D gene uncertain. The V gene lost 1 base and the J gene lost 0 bases, with 12 bases spanning the gap. The CDR3 is made up of 17 amino acids. Germline V gene lookup returns CDR1 LGHNT and CDR2 FRNRAP. The CDR3, as DNA: TGTGCTAGTGGTTTGGGAGGCTGGGCGGCGAACACCGGGGAGCTGTTTTTT. Its translation is CASGLGGWAANTGELFF.

This clone appeared a few times. The chain recombines TRBV2 with TRBJ2-7; perhaps TRBD2 as D (5 bases). Germline V CDR1 and CDR2: SNHLY, FYNNEI. With 7 bases removed from V and 2 bases from J, the gap between germline ends came to 15 bases. This CDR3 has 14 residues. In DNA form, the CDR3 reads TGTGCCAGCAACCGTGGAGGAGGCGCCTACGAGCAGTACTTC. This translates into CASNRGGGAYEQYF. The full variable domain, its missing parts supplied by reference TRBV2 and TRBJ2-7, is EPEVTQTPSHQVTQMGQEVILRCVPISNHLYFYWYRQILGQKVEFLVSFYNNEISEKSEIFDDQFSVERPDGSNFTLKIRSTKLEDSAMYFCASNRGGGAYEQYFGPGTRLTVT.

The gene calls are TRBV30 and TRBJ1-5; no clear D. This CDR3 region has 13 residues. Germline lookup yields CDR1 GTSNPN and CDR2 SVGIG (reference sequence). The V gene lost 0 bases and the J gene lost 9 bases, with 12 bases spanning the gap. CDR3 DNA sequence: TGTGCCTGGAGTGTTTCAGGTTTTGGGCCCCAGCATTTT. The encoded protein is CAWSVSGFGPQHF. The whole variable domain, remainder taken from reference TRBV30 and TRBJ1-5, is SQTIHQWPATLVQPVGSPLSLECTVEGTSNPNLYWYRQAAGRGLQLLFYSVGIGQISSEVPQNLSASRPQDRQFILSSKKLLLSDSGFYLCAWSVSGFGPQHFGDGTRLSIL.

The table lists this clone with a few counts. The V call is TRBV30, the J call TRBJ2-7, with 7 bases fitting TRBD2. Germline V gives CDR1 GTSNPN, CDR2 SVGIG (reference sequence). The trim removed 4 bases at V and 0 bases at J, leaving 12 bases unmatched. CDR3 length: 16 residues. The CDR3 is CAWMGGVSRASYEQYF. DNA for the CDR3: TGTGCCTGGATGGGAGGGGTGAGCCGGGCCTCCTACGAGCAGTACTTC.

This clone appeared a few times. This chain connects TRBV10-3 to TRBJ1-1; tentative D call: TRBD1 (6 bases). The length of the CDR3 is 15 residues. Deletions cut 6 bases from V and 3 bases from J, with 17 bases between. CDR1 is ENHRY, CDR2 SYGVKD, per germline. The CDR3 loop reads CAIRRQDYEYTEAFF. Here the CDR3 DNA reads TGTGCCATCAGGAGACAGGACTATGAGTACACTGAAGCTTTCTTT.

This clone appeared a few times. The CDR3 DNA follows: TGTGCCAGCAGCGGGAGGACGACAGGAAGCACTGAAGCTTTCTTT. This codes for CASSGRTTGSTEAFF. V and J are TRBV5-4 and TRBJ1-1, with D tentatively TRBD1 (6 bases). Trimming left V 4 bases short and J 4 bases short, with 17 bases between. CDR3 length: 15 residues. In germline, CDR1 is SGHNT, CDR2 YYREEE (reference sequence).

The V gene is TRBV14, the J gene TRBJ2-3; D not certain. Trimming took off 8 bases at V and 10 bases at J, with 13 bases between the two ends. The CDR3 length is 11 residues. Germline assignment: CDR1 SGHDN and CDR2 FVKESK. CDR3 nucleotide sequence: TGTGCCAGCGGCGCCGTGGGGTCGCAGTATTTT. Amino acids: CASGAVGSQYF.

The table lists this clone with a few counts. The gene calls are TRBV29-1 and TRBJ1-2; a weak D match, TRBD1 (5 bases). The CDR3 runs 12 residues. Germline CDR1 SQVTM, CDR2 ANQGSEA. Trimming removed 6 bases at V and 4 bases at J, with 12 bases between. In DNA form, the CDR3 reads TGCAGCGTGGATGACAGACTCTATGGCTACACCTTC. Its protein product is CSVDDRLYGYTF.

This clone was counted between two and nine times. CDR3 loop: CASSLEALTDTQYF. CDR3 bases: TGTGCCAGCAGCTTGGAGGCCCTTACAGATACGCAGTATTTT. The chain combines TRBV5-4 with TRBJ2-3; D not resolved. Between the trimmed V and J ends, which lost 0 bases and 3 bases, there was a span of 8 bases. Per germline, CDR1 SGHNT and CDR2 YYREEE (reference sequence). This CDR3 is 14 amino acids long.

The chain joins TRBV4-1 to TRBJ1-2; D call uncertain. Per germline, CDR1 MGHRA and CDR2 YSYEKL. This CDR3 comprises 13 residues. Trimming took off 5 bases at V and 8 bases at J, with 15 bases between the two ends. The DNA of the CDR3 is TGCGCCAGCAGCTCCCAGGTTATTGGGGGCTACACCTTC. Its translation: CASSSQVIGGYTF.

This clone was detected only a few times. Other DNA sequences in the sample encode the same CDR3. The chain links TRBV29-1 to TRBJ2-1; D possibly matches TRBD1 or TRBD2 (5 bases each). CDR3 size: 10 residues. Germline V lookup: CDR1 SQVTM, CDR2 ANQGSEA. Trimming stripped 3 bases from V and 10 bases from J, with 7 bases between. CDR3 nucleotide sequence: TGCAGCGTTGATGAGGGGGAGCAGTTCTTC. Translated: CSVDEGEQFF.

This clone occurred a few times. CDR3: CASSLRDSTDTQYF. The CDR3 nucleotides are TGCGCCAGCAGTCTCCGGGACAGCACAGATACGCAGTATTTT. The chain is built from TRBV23-1 and TRBJ2-3; D tentatively reads TRBD1 or TRBD2 (5 bases each). TRBV23-1 is assigned to the ORF class and has an uncertain function. V shed 4 bases and J shed 0 bases, with 8 bases lying between them. This CDR3 is built from 14 residues.

The CDR3 here is CATSRPYRQSTDTQYF. The CDR3 DNA reads TGTGCCACCAGCAGGCCCTACCGACAGTCCACAGATACGCAGTATTTT. The rearrangement joins TRBV15 to TRBJ2-3, with D possibly TRBD1 on 5 matching bases. This CDR3 comprises 16 residues. V lost 3 bases, J lost 2 bases, and 15 bases lay in between. Germline assignment: CDR1 LNHNV and CDR2 YYDKDF (reference sequence).

This sequence joins TRBV7-2 and TRBJ2-3; 7 bases agree with TRBD2. Germline V gives CDR1 SGHTA, CDR2 FQGNSA. The CDR3 loop spans 13 amino acids. The V gene end was trimmed by 9 bases and the J gene end by 5 bases; junction bases not matched to a gene: 8. DNA for the CDR3: TGTGCCAGTCGTGCGGCGGGAGAAGATACGCAGTATTTT. Amino acids: CASRAAGEDTQYF. The complete variable domain, with remaining parts taken from reference TRBV7-2 and TRBJ2-3, reads GAGVSQSPSNKVTEKGKDVELRCDPISGHTALYWYRQSLGQGLEFLIYFQGNSAPDKSGLPSDRFSAERTGGSVSTLTIQRTQQEDSAVYLCASRAAGEDTQYFGPGTRLTVL.

This clone was observed a few times. This chain joins TRBV9 and TRBJ2-5, with D uncertain. The CDR3 spans 15 residues. Germline loops: CDR1 SGDLS, CDR2 YYNGEE. Trimming took 4 bases from V and 3 from J, leaving 16 bases between them. The CDR3 spells CASSPSPILEETQYF. CDR3 coding DNA: TGTGCCAGCAGCCCATCTCCAATCCTTGAAGAGACCCAGTACTTC.

Concerning this clone: The sample contains more than one DNA sequence encoding this CDR3. Written as DNA, the CDR3 is TGCGCCAGCAGCCCTGGGGGCACCGGGGAGCTGTTTTTT. Encoded protein: CASSPGGTGELFF. The chain links TRBV5-1 to TRBJ2-2; D tentatively fits TRBD1 or TRBD2 (5 bases each). Germline V CDR1 and CDR2: SGHRS, YFSETQ. The V end lost 4 bases, the J end lost 4 bases, and 8 bases lay between the germline ends. This CDR3 comprises 13 residues.

The chain joins TRBV6-5 to TRBJ1-2; perhaps TRBD1 as D (6 bases). The ends were cut back, 2 bases at V and 3 bases at J, with 13 bases in the middle. The CDR3 spans 15 residues. Germline V CDR1 and CDR2: MNHEY, SVGAGI. CDR3 amino acids: CASSYGGVGYYGYTF. The CDR3 region has the DNA TGTGCCAGCAGTTACGGGGGCGTGGGCTACTATGGCTACACCTTC.

In regard to this clone: The sample has other DNA sequences that encode this CDR3 too. The chain combines TRBV9 with TRBJ2-5; TRBD2 matches at 8 bases. Germline CDR1 reads SGDLS; CDR2 reads YYNGEE. Germline trimming cut 0 bases from V and 1 base from J; bases unmatched to any gene: 2. This CDR3 spans 15 amino acids. CDR3 in amino acids: CASSVGSGGQETQYF. The CDR3 coding sequence is TGTGCCAGCAGCGTAGGAAGCGGGGGCCAAGAGACCCAGTACTTC.

This chain joins TRBV19 and TRBJ2-1; 8 bases are a match to TRBD1. In germline, CDR1 is LNHDA, CDR2 SQIVND (reference sequence). V was clipped by 7 bases and J by 1 base; unmatched bases: 6. This CDR3 comprises 15 residues. CDR3 residues: CASMQGAGSYNEQFF. CDR3 sequence (DNA): TGTGCCAGTATGCAGGGGGCAGGTTCCTACAATGAGCAGTTCTTC. The full variable domain, completed using reference TRBV19 and TRBJ2-1, is DGGITQSPKYLFRKEGQNVTLSCEQNLNHDAMYWYRQDPGQGLRLIYYSQIVNDFQKGDIAEGYSVSREKKESFPLTVTSAQKNPTAFYLCASMQGAGSYNEQFFGPGTRLTVL.

The genes are TRBV9 and TRBJ2-7; tentative D call: TRBD2 (6 bases). Trimming cost V 4 bases and J 3 bases, with 11 bases left between them. This CDR3 region has 13 residues. The V gene's germline CDR1 is SGDLS and CDR2 YYNGEE. The CDR3 spells CASSPGLHYEQYF. In nucleotides, the CDR3 is TGTGCCAGCAGCCCGGGACTCCACTACGAGCAGTACTTC.

About this clone itself: Other DNA sequences within the sample encode an identical CDR3. CDR3 loop: CASSDGRNYGYTF. CDR3 in DNA: TGTGCCAGCAGTGACGGGAGAAACTATGGCTACACCTTC. V and J are TRBV2 and TRBJ1-2; no clear D gene. The CDR3 consists of 13 residues. Trimming removed 3 bases at V and 2 bases at J, with 7 bases between. Germline CDR1 SNHLY, CDR2 FYNNEI.